The rows below give T cell receptor beta chains drawn from one sample of a study of technical replicates of blood from a few donors. Profiling relied on immunoSEQ multiplex PCR, and the TCRdb table lists in-frame clones only, not all of them. The sample lists 67,000 or so clones, over 85% occurring once. The sample consisted of T cells isolated from PBMCs. The receptors here all came from a human donor in good health. Both conserved end residues are part of each CDR3. Each record gives: D gene, clone size, V gene, J gene, CDR3 DNA, CDR3 protein. The D gene is left open where the match is weak. Part of the rows lack a size; the others show once, few, many or a class for expanded clones.

d_call: TRBD1; clone_size: once; v_call: TRBV6-5; j_call: TRBJ1-5; cdr3_nt: TGTGCCAGCAGTTCGACAGGGAATCAGCCCCAGCATTTT; cdr3_aa: CASSSTGNQPQHF
d_call: TRBD1; clone_size: .; v_call: TRBV28; j_call: TRBJ2-7; cdr3_nt: TGTGCCAGCAGTGCCCCCGGGGACAGGGGGCTGTACGAGCAGTACTTC; cdr3_aa: CASSAPGDRGLYEQYF
d_call: .; clone_size: .; v_call: TRBV11-2; j_call: TRBJ1-4; cdr3_nt: TGTGCCAGCAGCTTCAGTGGTCTTTATAATGAAAAACTGTTTTTT; cdr3_aa: CASSFSGLYNEKLFF
d_call: .; clone_size: .; v_call: TRBV15; j_call: TRBJ1-2; cdr3_nt: TGTGCCACCAGCAGAGATCACTCCATCGCCGCCTTTTATGGCTACACCTTC; cdr3_aa: CATSRDHSIAAFYGYTF
d_call: .; clone_size: .; v_call: TRBV7-8; j_call: TRBJ2-2; cdr3_nt: TGTGCCAGCAGCTTAATAGTGGCGGGGGCCGGCGGGGAGCTGTTTTTT; cdr3_aa: CASSLIVAGAGGELFF
d_call: .; clone_size: .; v_call: TRBV6-1; j_call: TRBJ1-1; cdr3_nt: TGTGCCAGCAGTTATCAAGCTTTCTTT; cdr3_aa: CASSYQAFF
d_call: TRBD2; clone_size: .; v_call: TRBV4-2; j_call: TRBJ2-7; cdr3_nt: TGTGCCAGCAGCCAAGTATTGACCGGGACTAGCGGGATACTCTACGAGCAGTACTTC; cdr3_aa: CASSQVLTGTSGILYEQYF
d_call: .; clone_size: once; v_call: TRBV19; j_call: TRBJ2-7; cdr3_nt: TGTGCCAGTAGTATAATCTTGGTGACGGGGGAGCAGTACTTC; cdr3_aa: CASSIILVTGEQYF
d_call: TRBD1; clone_size: few; v_call: TRBV11-2; j_call: TRBJ1-1; cdr3_nt: TGTGCCAGCAGCATCGACAGGGGCGTTGAAGCTTTCTTT; cdr3_aa: CASSIDRGVEAFF
d_call: .; clone_size: .; v_call: TRBV6-1; j_call: TRBJ2-5; cdr3_nt: TGTGCCAGCAGTTCAGGGGTACGGGAGACCCAGTACTTC; cdr3_aa: CASSSGVRETQYF
d_call: .; clone_size: .; v_call: TRBV4-1; j_call: TRBJ1-1; cdr3_nt: TGCGCCAGCAGCCATGGCCAATTTGGCAGGATGAACACTGAAGCTTTCTTT; cdr3_aa: CASSHGQFGRMNTEAFF
d_call: .; clone_size: .; v_call: TRBV7-9; j_call: TRBJ1-2; cdr3_nt: TGTGCCAACCCAGGGAAGGATGGCTACACCTTC; cdr3_aa: CANPGKDGYTF
d_call: .; clone_size: .; v_call: TRBV18; j_call: TRBJ2-2; cdr3_nt: TGTGCCAGCTCACCAAGCAGGGGGGACACCGGGGAGCTGTTTTTT; cdr3_aa: CASSPSRGDTGELFF
d_call: .; clone_size: .; v_call: TRBV6-5; j_call: TRBJ1-2; cdr3_nt: TGTGCCAGCCGGACTCCAAACTATGGCTACACCTTC; cdr3_aa: CASRTPNYGYTF
d_call: TRBD2; clone_size: .; v_call: TRBV7-9; j_call: TRBJ2-1; cdr3_nt: TGTGCCAGCAGCCCGCCTAGCGGGCTCGGGAATGAGCAGTTCTTC; cdr3_aa: CASSPPSGLGNEQFF
d_call: .; clone_size: .; v_call: TRBV30; j_call: TRBJ1-4; cdr3_nt: TGTGCCTGGAGTGTCCGGACACGAGCTAATGAAAAACTGTTTTTT; cdr3_aa: CAWSVRTRANEKLFF
d_call: .; clone_size: once; v_call: TRBV7-2; j_call: TRBJ2-2; cdr3_nt: TGTGCCAGCAGCTTAGGGTGGACAGCTAACACCGGGGAGCTGTTTTTT; cdr3_aa: CASSLGWTANTGELFF
d_call: TRBD1; clone_size: .; v_call: TRBV27; j_call: TRBJ2-7; cdr3_nt: TGTGCCAGCAGTGCCCCCGGGACAGGGGCCTACGAGCAGTACTTC; cdr3_aa: CASSAPGTGAYEQYF
d_call: .; clone_size: once; v_call: TRBV18; j_call: TRBJ2-6; cdr3_nt: TGTGCCAGCTCACCTATCAGACAGTCCTCTGGGGCCAACGTCCTGACTTTC; cdr3_aa: CASSPIRQSSGANVLTF
d_call: TRBD1; clone_size: .; v_call: TRBV28; j_call: TRBJ2-1; cdr3_nt: TGTGCCAGCAGTTTTGTGGGACAGGGGAACAATGAGCAGTTCTTC; cdr3_aa: CASSFVGQGNNEQFF
d_call: .; clone_size: .; v_call: TRBV6-5; j_call: TRBJ2-7; cdr3_nt: TGTGCCTGTAGTGAAACTGCAAACTACGAGCAGTACTTC; cdr3_aa: CACSETANYEQYF
d_call: .; clone_size: few; v_call: TRBV5-4; j_call: TRBJ1-2; cdr3_nt: TGTGCCAGCAGACCCCCAGGGGCGAAGAATGGCTACACCTTC; cdr3_aa: CASRPPGAKNGYTF
d_call: TRBD1; clone_size: .; v_call: TRBV27; j_call: TRBJ1-2; cdr3_nt: TGTGCCAGCAGTTTTATCGGACAGGGGGCCTTCTATGGCTACACCTTC; cdr3_aa: CASSFIGQGAFYGYTF
d_call: TRBD1; clone_size: .; v_call: TRBV7-9; j_call: TRBJ1-2; cdr3_nt: TGTGCCAGCAGCCCCGGGACAGGGGAAAACTATGGCTACACCTTC; cdr3_aa: CASSPGTGENYGYTF